At least ten counts were recorded for the clone carrying this T cell receptor (beta chain). The use of a sample-barcoded 5' primer and a J-beta primer mix characterized a second PCR of roughly 7 to 11 cycles. Via MiXCR, TCRdb re-called the 5' RACE reads, giving one row per CDR3 protein. This table has over a million distinct CDR3 sequences, about 43% appearing once. The sample comes from a study of blood T cells in healthy people across ages. The V gene end was trimmed by 2 bases and the J gene end by 4 bases; junction bases not matched to a gene: 4. The CDR3 is made up of 14 amino acids. Germline CDR1 is SGHTA and CDR2 is FQGTGA.

This chain joins TRBV7-3 and TRBJ1-1; 7 nucleotides agree with TRBD1. The sequence came from a woman younger than 35 in good health. Sequencing input: blood. The CDR3: CASSLQGVGTEAFF. The CDR3 bases are TGTGCCAGCAGCTTACAGGGGGTTGGCACTGAAGCTTTCTTT.